This TCR beta chain emerged from a study of radiotherapy plus CTLA-4 blockade in lung cancer. Study-wide results and limits: Clones of tumor-derived TCRs expanded in blood after radiotherapy plus ipilimumab.

Details on this clone: Its antigen is still unknown.

Focal radiation was given together with CTLA-4 blockade (ipilimumab) to patients with chemo-refractory metastatic non-small-cell lung cancer. Sequencing was performed with immunoSEQ multiplex PCR; in TCRdb, only in-frame clones are kept and a portion is missing. The repertoire holds about 80,000 clones, with about four fifths as singletons. V was cut by 0 bases and J by 12 bases, with 16 bases left in between. Germline V gives CDR1 SGHNT, CDR2 YYREEE (reference sequence). This CDR3 has 13 amino acids. The sample was peripheral blood, taken from a patient treated with radiotherapy plus ipilimumab. This chain uses TRBV5-4 with TRBJ2-7; possible D gene TRBD1, 6 bases. The receptor was isolated from a human donor with non-small cell lung cancer whose response to radiotherapy plus ipilimumab could not be evaluated. Some clones in this sample may be carry-over from other donors' samples. The CDR3 DNA reads as TGTGCCAGCAGCTTGGAAGGGCGACAGGAGAGGTACTTC. Translating it yields CASSLEGRQERYF. The full variable domain, with the rest looked up from reference TRBV5-4 and TRBJ2-7, is ETGVTQSPTHLIKTRGQQVTLRCSSQSGHNTVSWYQQALGQGPQFIFQYYREEENGRGNFPPRFSGLQFPNYSSELNVNALELDDSALYLCASSLEGRQERYFGPGTRLTVT.